This entry lists 3 T cell receptor beta chains sequenced from one sample in a study of cytomegalovirus exposure and HLA in healthy donors. Primers for the PCR totalled 60 Vbeta and 13 Jbeta. TCRdb keeps only in-frame clones here, not all; method: immunoSEQ multiplex PCR. Of around 300,000 clones listed, about 66% are singletons. The sample consisted of PBMCs. These receptor sequences come from a female donor in good health and CMV-seronegative.

The chain combines TRBV7-8 with TRBJ2-7; TRBD1 matches at 8 bases. CDR3 size: 15 residues. The ends lost 2 bases at V and 6 bases at J; junction bases unmatched: 9. CDR1 and CDR2 from the germline V gene are SGHVS and FQNEAQ. The CDR3 nucleotides read TGTGCCAGCAGCTTAACCAGGGGGCCCGGCCGCGAGCAGTACTTC. Encoded protein: CASSLTRGPGREQYF. Full variable domain (missing parts from reference TRBV7-8 and TRBJ2-7): GAGVSQSPRYKVAKRGQDVALRCDPISGHVSLFWYQQALGQGPEFLTYFQNEAQLDKSGLPSDRFFAERPEGSVSTLKIQRTQQEDSAVYLCASSLTRGPGREQYFGPGTRLTVT.

This clone was recorded only once. The identical CDR3 is also encoded by other nucleotide sequences in the sample. The chain recombines TRBV27 with TRBJ2-7, with 8 bases fitting TRBD2. The CDR3 totals 14 residues. Germline V gene data show CDR1 as MNHEY and CDR2 as SMNVEV (reference sequence). V lost 4 bases, J lost 4 bases, and 6 bases stayed unmatched. The CDR3 DNA is TGTGCCAGCAGTTCTACAAGCGGGAGTTACGAGCAGTACTTC. Its protein is CASSSTSGSYEQYF.

This chain connects TRBV5-1 to TRBJ2-7; D is unresolved. Germline CDR1 and CDR2: SGHRS and YFSETQ. V was shortened by 5 bases and J by 0 bases, with 12 bases between the two germline ends. The CDR3 is 14 amino acids. The CDR3 reads CASSNDPSSYEQYF. CDR3 nucleotides: TGCGCCAGCAGTAACGACCCTAGCTCCTACGAGCAGTACTTC.